The 29 T cell receptor beta chains below were found in one sample sequenced in a study of T cells in Graves' hyperthyroidism and ophthalmopathy. The source material, RNA transcripts, was used to amplify TCR beta CDR3 regions. A first-round RT-PCR of the TCR CDR3 used the HTBI primer set. TCRdb reanalysed the multiplex PCR reads using MiXCR and keeps one entry per CDR3 protein. The sample records some 340,000 distinct CDR3 sequences, roughly an eighth being singletons. Sequencing was carried out using blood. The receptors derive from a woman aged 40 to 49 with Graves' ophthalmopathy.

As to this clonotype: An end of the junction does not agree with germline; a read error may underlie this. This sequence joins TRBV5-5 and TRBJ1-5, with D unresolved. Germline V gene sequence: CDR1 SGHKS, CDR2 YYEKEE (reference sequence). The CDR3 is 13 amino acids. CDR3 sequence reads: CAGSLGFNQPQHF. The DNA for the CDR3 is TGCGCCGGCAGCTTGGGGTTCAATCAGCCCCAGCATTTT.

This clonotype was picked up many times. This chain joins TRBV6-6 and TRBJ2-5; D unclear. V was pared by 0 bases and J by 1 base, with 6 bases between. CDR3 length: 14 amino acids. Germline V CDR1 and CDR2: MNHNY, SVGAGI (reference sequence). The CDR3 is CASSYSRIQETQYF. CDR3 nucleotides: TGTGCCAGCAGTTACTCGCGTATCCAAGAGACCCAGTACTTC.

This sequence joins TRBV5-1 and TRBJ1-5, with 8 nucleotides matching TRBD1. The V and J ends lost 4 bases and 4 bases, in that order; junction bases with no gene match: 7. The germline V gene has CDR1 SGHRS and CDR2 YFSETQ. CDR3 length equals 15 residues. CDR3 coding DNA: TGCGCCAGCAGCCCGATGGGACAGGAGAATCAGCCCCAGCATTTT. Residues: CASSPMGQENQPQHF.

The chain links TRBV29-1 to TRBJ1-1; D is undetermined. Trimming took 4 bases from V and 1 from J, leaving 4 bases between them. This CDR3 spans 11 amino acids. Germline loops: CDR1 SQVTM, CDR2 ANQGSEA. In DNA, the CDR3 is TGCAGCGTTGGGCAGAACACTGAAGCTTTCTTT. Its translation: CSVGQNTEAFF.

This chain uses TRBV4-1 with TRBJ1-4; D ambiguous. Germline CDR1 reads MGHRA; CDR2 reads YSYEKL. The CDR3 runs 15 residues. Trimming cost V 0 bases and J 8 bases, with 13 bases left between them. The CDR3 protein is CASSQDLRTSEKLFF. CDR3 nucleotides: TGCGCCAGCAGCCAAGATCTGAGGACGAGCGAAAAACTGTTTTTT.

This clonotype was detected many times. The V and J genes are TRBV11-2 and TRBJ2-5, with D possibly matching TRBD1 (5 bases). Germline V gene sequence: CDR1 SGHAT, CDR2 FQNNGV. V lost 4 bases to trimming and J lost 5 bases, with 14 bases between them. This CDR3 is built from 14 residues. The CDR3: CASSSNPAGETQYF. CDR3 nucleotides: TGTGCCAGCAGCTCCAACCCGGCAGGGGAGACCCAGTACTTC.

Many counts were recorded for this clonotype. The chain employs TRBV7-9 and TRBJ2-5; D gene uncertain. The germline V and J ends were trimmed by 3 bases and 4 bases, with 12 bases remaining between them. The length of the CDR3 is 14 residues. CDR1 and CDR2 from the germline V gene are SEHNR and FQNEAQ (reference sequence). CDR3: CASSFLGWGETQYF. The DNA of the CDR3 is TGTGCCAGCAGCTTCCTCGGTTGGGGAGAGACCCAGTACTTC.

The chain couples TRBV4-1 to TRBJ2-7, with TRBD2 as a possible D gene (6 bases). Trimming took 0 bases from V and 2 from J, leaving 14 bases between them. The CDR3 totals 16 residues. Germline V gene sequence: CDR1 MGHRA, CDR2 YSYEKL. The CDR3 coding sequence is TGCGCCAGCAGCCAAGAAACTAGTCGGGGGACCTACGAGCAGTACTTC. Translated: CASSQETSRGTYEQYF.

This clonotype was recorded a few times. The chain uses TRBV5-6 and TRBJ2-5; D may be TRBD1 or TRBD2 (7 bases each). Germline V gives CDR1 SGHDT, CDR2 YYEEEE. Trimming left V 4 bases short and J 3 bases short, with 16 bases between. The CDR3 loop spans 15 amino acids. Here the CDR3 reads CASSGQGGREETQYF. CDR3 coding DNA: TGTGCCAGCAGCGGTCAGGGGGGGAGAGAAGAGACCCAGTACTTC. The whole variable domain, filled in from reference TRBV5-6 and TRBJ2-5, reads DAGVTQSPTHLIKTRGQQVTLRCSPKSGHDTVSWYQQALGQGPQFIFQYYEEEERQRGNFPDRFSGHQFPNYSSELNVNALLLGDSALYLCASSGQGGREETQYFGPGTRLLVL.

Only a few counts were recorded for this clonotype. The genes are TRBV7-2 and TRBJ2-1; D unclear. The CDR3 extends over 14 amino acids. Germline loops: CDR1 SGHTA, CDR2 FQGNSA. Trimming stripped 1 base from V and 3 bases from J, with 7 bases between. This CDR3 is CASSLGLGYNEQFF. In DNA form, the CDR3 reads TGTGCCAGCAGCTTAGGGCTTGGCTACAATGAGCAGTTCTTC.

This clonotype was seen ten or more times. The rearrangement joins TRBV12-3 or TRBV12-4 to TRBJ2-7; 12 bases align to TRBD2. V shed 6 bases and J 5 bases; nucleotides not matched to a gene: 5. CDR3 length: 14 residues. The CDR3 sequence is CASSPSGRAHEQYF. The CDR3 DNA reads as TGTGCCAGCAGCCCTAGCGGGAGGGCCCACGAGCAGTACTTC.

This clonotype was observed a few times. The chain is built from TRBV19 and TRBJ2-1; D is uncertain. V was pared by 7 bases and J by 0 bases, with 13 bases between. This CDR3 region has 15 residues. Germline values: CDR1 LNHDA, CDR2 SQIVND (reference sequence). The CDR3 reads CASTTQLFSYNEQFF. In DNA form, the CDR3 reads TGTGCCAGTACCACACAGCTGTTCTCCTACAATGAGCAGTTCTTC.

This clonotype came up a few times. A read error may explain this, as a much larger clone is one base away. This rearrangement joins TRBV2 to TRBJ1-6; no clear D gene. Trimming took off 8 bases at V and 8 bases at J, with 13 bases between the two ends. Per germline, CDR1 SNHLY and CDR2 FYNNEI. The CDR3 length is 13 residues. The DNA for the CDR3 is TGTGCCAGCGAGTGGCAAGAGGATTCACCCCTCCACTTT. It yields the protein CASEWQEDSPLHF.

This chain uses TRBV28 with TRBJ2-5; D uncertain. This CDR3 is built from 15 residues. Germline assignment: CDR1 MDHEN and CDR2 SYDVKM. Trimming pared 9 bases from V and 1 base from J, leaving 18 bases between. Here the CDR3 reads CASRPGRKIQETQYF. In nucleotides, the CDR3 is TGTGCCAGTAGACCCGGACGGAAAATCCAAGAGACCCAGTACTTC.

This clonotype occurred a few times. The rearrangement uses TRBV19 and TRBJ2-2, with 9 positions matching TRBD1. The CDR3 spans 15 residues. The germline gives CDR1 LNHDA, CDR2 SQIVND (reference sequence). V gave up 6 bases and J gave up 4 bases; unmatched junction bases: 6. For the CDR3, the DNA is TGTGCCAGTAGCAAAACAGGGGGCGTCACCGGGGAGCTGTTTTTT. Amino acid sequence: CASSKTGGVTGELFF. The full variable domain, its missing parts supplied by reference TRBV19 and TRBJ2-2, is DGGITQSPKYLFRKEGQNVTLSCEQNLNHDAMYWYRQDPGQGLRLIYYSQIVNDFQKGDIAEGYSVSREKKESFPLTVTSAQKNPTAFYLCASSKTGGVTGELFFGEGSRLTVL.

This clonotype was counted between two and nine times. The rearrangement joins TRBV20-1 to TRBJ1-3; 7 bases fit TRBD1. CDR3 length: 13 residues. Losses at the gene ends were 3 bases for V and 6 bases for J; bases not matched to a gene: 5. Germline V lookup: CDR1 DFQATT, CDR2 SNEGSKA (reference sequence). The chain's CDR3 is CSASDRVINTIYF. The CDR3 nucleotides read TGCAGTGCTAGCGACAGGGTCATAAACACCATATATTTT.

At least ten counts were recorded for this clonotype. This chain joins TRBV24-1 and TRBJ1-1, with D possibly being TRBD1 (6 bases). The V gene's germline CDR1 is KGHDR and CDR2 SFDVKD. The V end was cut by 2 bases, the J end by 0 bases, with 9 bases between. The CDR3 extends over 15 amino acids. Written as DNA, the CDR3 is TGTGCCACCAGTGATTCGGGACACTTGAACACTGAAGCTTTCTTT. It specifies CATSDSGHLNTEAFF.

This clonotype was seen more than once but under ten times. The chain carries TRBV6-1 and TRBJ1-2; TRBD1 is a possible D gene (6 bases). The CDR3 contains 14 residues. The germline V and J ends were trimmed by 5 bases and 2 bases, with 12 bases remaining between them. Germline CDR1 reads MNHNS; CDR2 reads SASEGT. In DNA, the CDR3 is TGTGCCAGCAGTCCCCCCGGGACAAACTATGGCTACACCTTC. Translation: CASSPPGTNYGYTF.

The table lists this clonotype with many counts. J is TRBJ1-1 and V is TRBV12-3 or TRBV12-4; D is unclear. The CDR3 totals 14 residues. Trimming removed 8 bases from V and 0 bases from J, with 13 bases in between. The CDR3 reads CASGVGRLNTEAFF. DNA for the CDR3: TGTGCCAGCGGGGTAGGACGGTTGAACACTGAAGCTTTCTTT.

This clonotype occurred many times. CDR3 in DNA: TGTGCCACCAGTGGTGGCCAGCGGACTAGCACAGATACGCAGTATTTT. Protein product: CATSGGQRTSTDTQYF. This chain connects TRBV24-1 to TRBJ2-3; D possibly corresponds to TRBD2 (5 bases). The V gene's germline CDR1 is KGHDR and CDR2 SFDVKD. The CDR3 sequence is 16 residues long. The V gene lost 5 bases and the J gene lost 0 bases, with 14 bases spanning the gap.

This clonotype was found many times. The gene calls are TRBV12-3 or TRBV12-4 and TRBJ2-1; the D gene is possibly TRBD2 (7 bases). The V and J ends lost 6 bases and 5 bases respectively, with 17 bases between them. This CDR3 is 15 amino acids long. CDR3 in DNA: TGTGCCAGCAGGGCGCTCGGGGGGCCGCACAATGAGCAGTTCTTC. Translating gives CASRALGGPHNEQFF.

This clonotype was observed at least ten times. The V and J genes are TRBV27 and TRBJ1-5; TRBD1 matches at 10 bases. The CDR3 has 15 amino acids. The germline gives CDR1 MNHEY, CDR2 SMNVEV (reference sequence). The J segment lost 5 bases and the V segment lost 3 bases, leaving 4 bases of the junction unmatched. Written as DNA, the CDR3 is TGTGCCAGCAGTTTCGGGACAGGGGTAGATCAGCCCCAGCATTTT. The encoded protein is CASSFGTGVDQPQHF.

V usage is TRBV6-1 and J usage is TRBJ1-2; 7 nucleotides line up with TRBD1. The ends lost 6 bases at V and 2 bases at J; junction bases unmatched: 6. Germline CDR1 reads MNHNS; CDR2 reads SASEGT. CDR3 length: 14 residues. CDR3 protein: CASRWPGGNYGYTF. The DNA of the CDR3 is TGTGCCAGCAGGTGGCCAGGGGGAAACTATGGCTACACCTTC.

This chain uses TRBV6-1 with TRBJ2-4; possibly TRBD2 for D (7 bases). V was clipped by 3 bases and J by 1 base, with 19 bases between them. The germline CDR1 and CDR2 sequences are MNHNS and SASEGT. The CDR3 has 18 residues. CDR3 DNA: TGTGCCAGCAGTGACGAGGGGGGGGGCTGGGGGGCCAAAAACATTCAGTACTTC. Its translation: CASSDEGGGWGAKNIQYF.

This clonotype was recorded many times. The rearrangement links TRBV10-3 to TRBJ2-6; D is undetermined. This CDR3 is 16 amino acids long. Trimming cost V 7 bases and J 3 bases, with 16 bases left between them. CDR1 is ENHRY, CDR2 SYGVKD, per germline. The CDR3 DNA sequence: TGTGCCATCACCGAGGCCGTGGGGATTGGGGCCAACGTCCTGACTTTC. It is translated as CAITEAVGIGANVLTF.

The table lists this clonotype with many counts. This sequence joins TRBV15 and TRBJ1-2, with 7 bases lining up with TRBD1. Germline V CDR1 and CDR2: LNHNV, YYDKDF (reference sequence). V shed 0 bases and J 4 bases; nucleotides not matched to a gene: 14. The CDR3 extends over 18 amino acids. CDR3 amino acids: CATSRDRGQGGPFYGYTF. For the CDR3, the DNA is TGTGCCACCAGCAGAGATCGGGGCCAGGGGGGTCCATTCTATGGCTACACCTTC.

This clonotype appeared many times. The rearrangement uses TRBV5-1 and TRBJ2-3; D gene uncertain. V was shortened by 2 bases and J by 4 bases, with 14 bases between the two germline ends. The CDR3 sequence is 15 residues long. Germline CDR1 is SGHRS and CDR2 is YFSETQ. CDR3 nucleotides: TGCGCCAGCAGCTTCACCCCATCCCTTTCAGATACGCAGTATTTT. Protein: CASSFTPSLSDTQYF.

This clonotype was seen only a few times. CDR3 DNA sequence: TGCGCCAGCAGCGTGGGAACTGATCAGCCCCAGCATTTT. Protein: CASSVGTDQPQHF. V is TRBV5-1 and J is TRBJ1-5, with D hard to call. The CDR3 sequence is 13 residues long. Germline CDR1 is SGHRS and CDR2 is YFSETQ. Trimming pared 4 bases from V and 5 bases from J, leaving 10 bases between.

Turning to this clonotype: Being one base from a much bigger clone, this may be a read error. The chain joins TRBV7-9 to TRBJ1-1, with 7 bases aligning to TRBD1. The V gene's germline CDR1 is SEHNR and CDR2 FQNEAQ (reference sequence). The CDR3 extends over 15 amino acids. CDR3 DNA sequence: TGTGCCAGCAGCCCGCGGACAGGTGCGAACACTGAAGCTCTCTTT. Protein product: CASSPRTGANTEALF.